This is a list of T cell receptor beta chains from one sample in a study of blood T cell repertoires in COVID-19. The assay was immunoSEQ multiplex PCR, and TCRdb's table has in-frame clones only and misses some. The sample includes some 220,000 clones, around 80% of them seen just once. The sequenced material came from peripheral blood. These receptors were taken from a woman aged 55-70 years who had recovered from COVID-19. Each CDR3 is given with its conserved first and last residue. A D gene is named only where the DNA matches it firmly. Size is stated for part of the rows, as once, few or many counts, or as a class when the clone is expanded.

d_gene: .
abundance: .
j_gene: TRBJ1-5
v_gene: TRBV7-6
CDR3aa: CASRVRRGDSNQPQHF
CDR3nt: TGTGCCAGCAGGGTACGAAGGGGCGATAGCAATCAGCCCCAGCATTTT

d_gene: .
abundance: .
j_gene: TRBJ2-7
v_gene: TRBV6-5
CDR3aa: CASSPVGGNEQYF
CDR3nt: TGTGCCAGCAGTCCCGTTGGGGGCAACGAGCAGTACTTC

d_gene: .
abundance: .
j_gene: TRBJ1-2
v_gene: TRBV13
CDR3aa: CASSLDQGESYGYTF
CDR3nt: TGTGCCAGCAGCTTAGACCAGGGCGAATCCTATGGCTACACCTTC

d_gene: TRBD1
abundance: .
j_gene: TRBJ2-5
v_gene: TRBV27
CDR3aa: CASSTWTGEETQYF
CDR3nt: TGTGCCAGCAGTACCTGGACAGGAGAAGAGACCCAGTACTTC

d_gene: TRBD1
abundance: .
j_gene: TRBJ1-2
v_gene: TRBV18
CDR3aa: CASSPNSGQNYGYTF
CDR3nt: TGTGCCAGCTCACCAAACTCGGGACAGAACTATGGCTACACCTTC

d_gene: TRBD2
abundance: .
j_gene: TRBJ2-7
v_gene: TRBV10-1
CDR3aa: CASSESLAGEYEQYF
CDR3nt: TGCGCCAGCAGTGAGTCCCTAGCGGGGGAGTACGAGCAGTACTTC

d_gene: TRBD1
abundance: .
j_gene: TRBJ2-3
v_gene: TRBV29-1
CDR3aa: CSGGDRTPTDTQYF
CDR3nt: TGCAGCGGTGGGGACAGGACACCCACAGATACGCAGTATTTT

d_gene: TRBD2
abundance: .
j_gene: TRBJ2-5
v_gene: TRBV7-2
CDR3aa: CASSVSGGGSNQYF
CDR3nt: TGTGCCAGCAGCGTAAGCGGGGGGGGATCTAACCAGTACTTC

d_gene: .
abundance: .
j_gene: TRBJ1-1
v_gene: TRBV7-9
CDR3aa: CASSMPPGASNTEAFF
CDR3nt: TGTGCCAGCAGCATGCCGCCAGGGGCTTCGAACACTGAAGCTTTCTTT

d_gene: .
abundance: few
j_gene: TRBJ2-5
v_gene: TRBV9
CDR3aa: CASSSPRGTQYF
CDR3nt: TGTGCCAGCAGCTCCCCTAGGGGGACCCAGTACTTC

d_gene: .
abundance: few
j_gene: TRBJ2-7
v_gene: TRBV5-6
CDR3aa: CASSRQGRTYEQYF
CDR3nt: TGTGCCAGCAGCCGCCAGGGCCGAACCTACGAGCAGTACTTC

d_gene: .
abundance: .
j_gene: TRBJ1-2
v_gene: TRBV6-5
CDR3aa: CASSWGGGYTF
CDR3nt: TGTGCCAGCAGTTGGGGAGGAGGCTACACCTTC

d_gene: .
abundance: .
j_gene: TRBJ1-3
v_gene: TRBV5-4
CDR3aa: CASSPQTDGVSIYF
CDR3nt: TGTGCCAGCAGCCCCCAAACCGACGGAGTATCCATATATTTT

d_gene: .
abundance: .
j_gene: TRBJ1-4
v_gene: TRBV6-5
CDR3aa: CASSYPEKGANEKLFF
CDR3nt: TGTGCCAGCAGTTACCCAGAGAAGGGGGCTAATGAAAAACTGTTTTTT

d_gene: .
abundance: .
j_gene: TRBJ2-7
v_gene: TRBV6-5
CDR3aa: CASRTRTALYEQYF
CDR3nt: TGTGCCAGCAGGACGCGGACAGCATTATACGAGCAGTACTTC

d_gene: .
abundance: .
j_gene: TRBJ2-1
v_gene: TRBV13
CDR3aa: CASSLLRADYEQFF
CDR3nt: TGTGCCAGCAGCTTACTCCGGGCGGACTATGAGCAGTTCTTC

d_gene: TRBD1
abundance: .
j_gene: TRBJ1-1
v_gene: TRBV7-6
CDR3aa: CASSSTPGQGATEAFF
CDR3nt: TGTGCCAGCAGTTCTACACCGGGACAGGGGGCGACTGAAGCTTTCTTT

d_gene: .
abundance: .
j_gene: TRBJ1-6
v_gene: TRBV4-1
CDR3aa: CASSPQTGYNSPLHF
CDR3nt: TGCGCCAGCAGCCCCCAGACAGGTTATAATTCACCCCTCCACTTT

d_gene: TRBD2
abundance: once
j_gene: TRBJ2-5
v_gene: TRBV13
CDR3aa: CASSSSGGALETQYF
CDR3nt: TGTGCCAGCAGCTCTAGCGGGGGGGCGTTAGAGACCCAGTACTTC

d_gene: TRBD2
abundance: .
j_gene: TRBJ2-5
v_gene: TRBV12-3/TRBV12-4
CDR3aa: CASSGAGGTQYF
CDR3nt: TGTGCCAGCAGTGGTGCGGGGGGGACCCAGTACTTC

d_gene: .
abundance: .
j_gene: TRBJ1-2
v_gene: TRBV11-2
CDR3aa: CASSPGGLDYGYTF
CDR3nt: TGTGCCAGCAGCCCCGGGGGGCTGGACTATGGCTACACCTTC

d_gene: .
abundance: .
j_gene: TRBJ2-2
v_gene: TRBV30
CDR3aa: CAWSEGSQGNTGELFF
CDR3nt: TGTGCCTGGAGCGAAGGTAGTCAGGGGAACACCGGGGAGCTGTTTTTT